This T cell receptor beta chain was recovered during a study of CD8+CD57+ T cells in acquired aplastic anemia. Study background: Each DNA sample taken from sorted CD4+ and CD8+ cells came to approximately 3 ug on average.

For CDR3 and TCR beta VDJ profiling, genomic DNA was the template used. MiXCR, applied by TCRdb to the reads, yields one record per CDR3 protein. The repertoire has more than 250,000 distinct CDR3 sequences, around 82% of them found once; the top ten carry roughly two fifths. With regard to this clonotype: Lacking the conserved final phenylalanine or tryptophan, this CDR3 likely reflects a read error.

Patients included in sequencing had previously demonstrated CD8+CD57+ cell expansion by flow cytometry. This TCR derives from a human donor with aplastic anemia. The material sequenced was sorted CD4+, CD8+, or CD8+CD57+ T cells (not recorded which) from PBMCs.

For the CDR3, the DNA is TGTGCCAGCAGTGACCAGGTCGGACATTACAAGCAGCCCCAGCATGTT. Its translation: CASSDQVGHYKQPQHV. The rearrangement uses TRBV2 and TRBJ1-5, with a weak D call TRBD1 (5 bases). V lost 3 bases to trimming and J lost 7 bases, with 19 bases between them. Germline lookup yields CDR1 SNHLY and CDR2 FYNNEI. The CDR3 is 16 residues long.